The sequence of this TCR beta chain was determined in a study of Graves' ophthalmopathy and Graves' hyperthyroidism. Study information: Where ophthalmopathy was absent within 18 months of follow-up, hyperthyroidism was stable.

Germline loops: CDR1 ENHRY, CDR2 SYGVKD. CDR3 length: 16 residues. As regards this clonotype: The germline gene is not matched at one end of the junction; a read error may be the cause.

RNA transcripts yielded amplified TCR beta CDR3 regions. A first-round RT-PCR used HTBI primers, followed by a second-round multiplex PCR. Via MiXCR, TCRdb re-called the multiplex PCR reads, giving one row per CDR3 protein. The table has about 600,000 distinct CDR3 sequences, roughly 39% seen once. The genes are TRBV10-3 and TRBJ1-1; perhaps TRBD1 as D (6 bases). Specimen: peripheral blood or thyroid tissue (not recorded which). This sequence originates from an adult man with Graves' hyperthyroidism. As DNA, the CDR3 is TGTGCCATCAGTGGAGAACAGGGAAGGTTGAACACTGAAGCTCTCTTT. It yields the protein CAISGEQGRLNTEALF.